The 9 T cell receptor beta chains below were found in one sample sequenced in a study of shared clonotypes between healthy human individuals. The data were produced by immunoSEQ multiplex PCR, yet TCRdb's version contains in-frame clones alone and is incomplete. The sample gives approximately 2.4 million clones, approximately 95% of which show up once; roughly 0.13% is in the top ten. Input material: naive CD4+ T cells sorted from blood. The subset is: CD45RA+ positively selected. These receptors were collected from a man aged 18 to 30 in good health.

The V and J genes are TRBV5-6 and TRBJ1-1; D gene ambiguous. The CDR3 totals 13 residues. V dropped 3 bases and J dropped 5 bases, with 11 bases sitting between them. Per the germline V gene, CDR1 is SGHDT and CDR2 is YYEEEE. This CDR3 is CASSSREGTEAFF. DNA for the CDR3: TGTGCCAGCAGCTCCAGAGAAGGGACTGAAGCTTTCTTT.

Here the CDR3 reads CASSLGESGEQFF. The CDR3 DNA reads TGTGCCAGCAGCTTAGGTGAGTCCGGTGAGCAGTTCTTC. The gene calls are TRBV11-2 and TRBJ2-1; D uncertain. Germline V lookup: CDR1 SGHAT, CDR2 FQNNGV. V was pared by 1 base and J by 9 bases, with 10 bases between. The CDR3 extends over 13 amino acids. The whole variable domain, remainder taken from reference TRBV11-2 and TRBJ2-1, is EAGVAQSPRYKIIEKRQSVAFWCNPISGHATLYWYQQILGQGPKLLIQFQNNGVVDDSQLPKDRFSAERLKGVDSTLKIQPAKLEDSAVYLCASSLGESGEQFFGPGTRLTVL.

Details on this clone: The same CDR3 is also encoded by other DNA sequences in this sample. The V call is TRBV5-1, the J call TRBJ2-5, with D tentatively TRBD2 (5 bases). Looked up from germline, CDR1 is SGHRS and CDR2 is YFSETQ. CDR3 length: 15 residues. V lost 0 bases, J lost 5 bases, and 14 bases lay in between. CDR3 DNA sequence: TGCGCCAGCAGCTTGGGGGCGGGCAACGGGGAGACCCAGTACTTC. It yields the protein CASSLGAGNGETQYF. Variable domain in full (rest from reference TRBV5-1 and TRBJ2-5): KAGVTQTPRYLIKTRGQQVTLSCSPISGHRSVSWYQQTPGQGLQFLFEYFSETQRNKGNFPGRFSGRQFSNSRSEMNVSTLELGDSALYLCASSLGAGNGETQYFGPGTRLLVL.

The V and J genes are TRBV27 and TRBJ2-5, with D possibly being TRBD2 (6 bases). CDR3 length equals 15 residues. Per the germline V gene, CDR1 is MNHEY and CDR2 is SMNVEV (reference sequence). V shed 4 bases and J shed 5 bases, with 17 bases lying between them. The CDR3 here is CASSSPLRGLETQYF. The CDR3 nucleotides read TGTGCCAGCAGTTCCCCCCTCCGGGGGTTGGAGACCCAGTACTTC.

Concerning this clone: Other DNA sequences in the same sample also yield this CDR3. The chain employs TRBV5-1 and TRBJ1-6, with D unclear. CDR1 and CDR2 (germline): SGHRS, YFSETQ. V shed 0 bases and J shed 7 bases, with 5 bases lying between them. This CDR3 contains 13 residues. The CDR3 bases are TGCGCCAGCAGCTTGGTGGGCAATTCACCCCTCCACTTT. It codes for CASSLVGNSPLHF.

With regard to this clone: Within the sample, other DNA sequences also encode this same CDR3. The V gene is TRBV9, the J gene TRBJ1-1, with 9 bases lining up with TRBD1. Germline assignment: CDR1 SGDLS and CDR2 YYNGEE. The ends lost 4 bases at V and 2 bases at J; junction bases unmatched: 6. The CDR3 covers 15 residues. CDR3 sequence (DNA): TGTGCCAGCAGCCCTCGGACAGGGGCTAACACTGAAGCTTTCTTT. Its protein is CASSPRTGANTEAFF.

As regards this clone: This specimen includes other DNA sequences encoding the same CDR3. This chain links TRBV30 with TRBJ2-3, with D unclear. Trimming cost V 0 bases and J 0 bases, with 4 bases left between them. This CDR3 has 13 residues. The V gene's germline CDR1 is GTSNPN and CDR2 SVGIG (reference sequence). DNA of the CDR3: TGTGCCTGGAGTGTTGGGAGCACAGATACGCAGTATTTT. Translation: CAWSVGSTDTQYF.

The J gene is TRBJ1-5, the V gene TRBV6-4; D is uncertain. CDR1 and CDR2 (germline): MRHNA, SNTAGT. The length of the CDR3 is 14 residues. V lost 4 bases to trimming and J lost 7 bases, with 14 bases between them. In DNA, the CDR3 is TGTGCCAGCAGTGTTAACGGGAATCAACAGCCCCAGCATTTT. Its protein product is CASSVNGNQQPQHF.

The gene calls are TRBV5-1 and TRBJ1-2, with TRBD1 matching over 8 bases. This CDR3 has 14 residues. V dropped 4 bases and J dropped 2; count of bases not matched to a gene: 4. CDR1 and CDR2 (germline): SGHRS, YFSETQ. The CDR3 DNA follows: TGCGCCAGCAGCAACGGACAGGGCAACTATGGCTACACCTTC. It translates to CASSNGQGNYGYTF.